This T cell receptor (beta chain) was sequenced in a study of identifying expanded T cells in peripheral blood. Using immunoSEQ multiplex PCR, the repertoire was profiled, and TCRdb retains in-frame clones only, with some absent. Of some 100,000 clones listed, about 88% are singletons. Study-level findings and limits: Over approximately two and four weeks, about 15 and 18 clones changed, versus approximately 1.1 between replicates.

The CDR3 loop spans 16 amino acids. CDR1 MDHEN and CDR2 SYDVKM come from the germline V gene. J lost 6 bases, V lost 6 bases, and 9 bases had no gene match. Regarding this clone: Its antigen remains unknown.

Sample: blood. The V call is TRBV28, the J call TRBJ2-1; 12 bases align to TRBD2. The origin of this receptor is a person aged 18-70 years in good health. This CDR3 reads CASSTTSGSQVNEQFF. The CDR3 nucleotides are TGTGCCAGCAGCACGACTAGCGGGAGTCAAGTCAATGAGCAGTTCTTC.